The 20 T cell receptor beta chains listed next were all sequenced from one sample in a study of T cells in Graves' hyperthyroidism and ophthalmopathy. The source material, RNA transcripts, was used to amplify TCR beta CDR3 regions. The study used the HTBI primer set for a first-round RT-PCR of the TCR CDR3. TCRdb recomputed calls from the multiplex PCR reads with MiXCR, one row per CDR3 protein. The sample holds roughly 800,000 distinct CDR3 sequences, around 39% seen once. Input material: blood. These receptors all come from a man aged 18 to 30 with Graves' hyperthyroidism.

This clonotype was recorded at least ten times. The chain recombines TRBV4-3 with TRBJ1-4; D gene ambiguous. The CDR3 covers 13 residues. Germline V gene data show CDR1 as LGHNA and CDR2 as YSLEER. The V and J ends lost 0 bases and 8 bases respectively, with 7 bases between them. CDR3 bases: TGCGCCAGCAGCCAAGACCGGTCCGAAAAACTGTTTTTT. Its protein product is CASSQDRSEKLFF.

This clonotype came up a few times. The CDR3 DNA is TGTGCCAGCAGCTTAAGGGAGGAGGGCTACACCTTC. Its translation is CASSLREEGYTF. V usage is TRBV7-9 and J usage is TRBJ1-2; D gene uncertain. The ends were cut back, 2 bases at V and 8 bases at J, with 9 bases in the middle. Germline CDR1 is SEHNR and CDR2 is FQNEAQ (reference sequence). The CDR3 has 12 amino acids.

A few counts support this clonotype. The chain employs TRBV12-3 or TRBV12-4 and TRBJ1-2; D unresolved. There are 11 residues in the CDR3. The V end was cut by 6 bases, the J end by 8 bases, with 10 bases between. The CDR3 region has the DNA TGTGCCAGCAGCCACGTGGGAGGCTACACCTTC. It specifies CASSHVGGYTF.

CDR3 in DNA: TGCAGTGCTAGAGGGACTCGTAACACCGGGCCCCAGCATTTT. It encodes CSARGTRNTGPQHF. The J gene is TRBJ1-5, the V gene TRBV20-1; D not resolved. CDR1 is DFQATT, CDR2 SNEGSKA, per germline (reference sequence). This CDR3 region has 14 residues. The ends were cut back, 1 base at V and 9 bases at J, with 16 bases in the middle.

This clonotype was found many times. V is TRBV9 and J is TRBJ2-7; no clear D. Germline CDR1 is SGDLS and CDR2 is YYNGEE. There are 12 residues in the CDR3. V was pared by 1 base and J by 7 bases, with 9 bases between. Here the CDR3 DNA reads TGTGCCAGCAGCGTATCAGGTGGGGAGCAGTACTTC. Its translation is CASSVSGGEQYF.

For this clonotype: A much bigger clone sits one base away, suggesting this may be a read error. In DNA, the CDR3 is TGTGCCAGCAGCTTAGACAGGGGGAATGCTGAAACTTTCTTT. Encoded protein: CASSLDRGNAETFF. J is TRBJ1-1 and V is TRBV25-1, with 9 bases identical to TRBD1. The CDR3 is made up of 14 amino acids. Per the germline V gene, CDR1 is MGHDK and CDR2 is SYGVNS. Supplemented by reference TRBV25-1 and TRBJ1-1, the full variable domain reads EADIYQTPRYLVIGTGKKITLECSQTMGHDKMYWYQQDPGMELHLIHYSYGVNSTEKGDLSSESTVSRIRTEHFPLTLESARPSHTSQYLCASSLDRGNAETFFGQGTRLTVV.

This clonotype was seen many times. A read error may produce the germline difference seen at one junction end. The chain couples TRBV2 to TRBJ1-5, with D perhaps TRBD1 (5 bases). This CDR3 region has 14 residues. Germline CDR1 and CDR2: SNHLY and FYNNEI. The CDR3 sequence is CASSGGTGNQPQHF. The CDR3 DNA follows: TGCGCCAGCAGTGGCGGGACGGGGAATCAGCCCCAGCATTTT.

This clonotype was counted ten times or more. This chain uses TRBV19 with TRBJ1-5, with D tentatively TRBD1 (6 bases). From germline, CDR1 is LNHDA and CDR2 SQIVND (reference sequence). CDR3 length: 14 amino acids. The V end lost 10 bases, the J end lost 6 bases, and 19 bases lay between the germline ends. CDR3 sequence (DNA): TGTGCCACTAGACCCGGGACACCTAGTCAGCCCCAGCATTTT. This encodes CATRPGTPSQPQHF.

Many counts were recorded for this clonotype. V usage is TRBV19 and J usage is TRBJ1-1; no reliable D call. The CDR3 consists of 17 residues. Per germline, CDR1 LNHDA and CDR2 SQIVND (reference sequence). V lost 0 bases and J 3 bases, leaving 17 bases between the germline ends. The CDR3 nucleotides read TGTGCCAGTAGTATAGACCCGGTGATGGCGTGGGACACTGAAGCTTTCTTT. Translated, it gives CASSIDPVMAWDTEAFF.

This clonotype appeared once. The V call is TRBV24-1, the J call TRBJ2-6; no firm D call. The V end was cut by 5 bases, the J end by 0 bases, with 7 bases between. CDR1 and CDR2 (germline): KGHDR, SFDVKD. There are 15 residues in the CDR3. This chain's CDR3 is CATSGTRSGANVLTF. CDR3 in DNA: TGTGCCACCAGTGGTACCCGCTCTGGGGCCAACGTCCTGACTTTC.

The V and J genes are TRBV10-3 and TRBJ2-7; 9 nucleotides align to TRBD2. V gave up 2 bases and J gave up 7 bases; unmatched junction bases: 12. This CDR3 has 16 residues. Germline V lookup: CDR1 ENHRY, CDR2 SYGVKD. The CDR3 DNA sequence: TGTGCCATCAGTGAGAATATCGGGACTAGCCCTGGGGAGCAGTACTTC. It encodes CAISENIGTSPGEQYF.

Regarding this clonotype: A much larger clone lies a single base off, so this may be a read error. V usage is TRBV5-5 and J usage is TRBJ2-7, with D perhaps assigned TRBD1 or TRBD2 (5 bases each). Trimming took 4 bases from V and 6 from J, leaving 17 bases between them. This CDR3 spans 14 amino acids. The germline V gene encodes CDR1 SGHKS and CDR2 YYEKEE (reference sequence). The CDR3 DNA reads as TGTGCCAGCAGCGCGGCCGGGACGCAATGCGAGCAGTACTTC. It yields the protein CASSAAGTQCEQYF.

V is TRBV2 and J is TRBJ1-2, with 8 bases fitting TRBD1. CDR3 length: 14 amino acids. Germline V lookup: CDR1 SNHLY, CDR2 FYNNEI. The trim removed 6 bases at V and 8 bases at J, leaving 11 bases unmatched. The CDR3, as DNA: TGTGCCAGCAGAGGTCGGACAGGGATTATCGGCTACACCTTC. It yields the protein CASRGRTGIIGYTF.

This clonotype was recorded many times. V and J are TRBV19 and TRBJ1-2; weak D call: TRBD1 (5 bases). CDR3 size: 14 residues. Trimming pared 3 bases from V and 4 bases from J, leaving 12 bases between. Germline CDR1 is LNHDA and CDR2 is SQIVND (reference sequence). The CDR3 nucleotides read TGTGCCAGTAGTATCGGGACGTACTCCTATGGCTACACCTTC. Translated: CASSIGTYSYGYTF.

The rearrangement uses TRBV7-8 and TRBJ2-2; TRBD2 is a possible D gene (6 bases). The CDR3 consists of 15 residues. The ends were cut back, 3 bases at V and 5 bases at J, with 13 bases in the middle. The germline gives CDR1 SGHVS, CDR2 FQNEAQ. The CDR3 sequence: CASSLDPAGTGELFF. The CDR3 DNA is TGTGCCAGCAGCTTGGACCCAGCGGGTACCGGGGAGCTGTTTTTT.

In its sample, this clonotype was seen a few times. This sequence joins TRBV20-1 and TRBJ1-2; 11 positions agree with TRBD1. Germline CDR1 DFQATT, CDR2 SNEGSKA (reference sequence). J gave up 5 bases and V 6 bases, and 14 bases lay outside the gene matches. The CDR3 is 16 residues long. CDR3 residues: CSAPPPWDRGEYGYTF. The CDR3 nucleotides are TGCAGTGCGCCCCCTCCCTGGGACAGGGGGGAGTATGGCTACACCTTC.

The chain uses TRBV10-3 and TRBJ2-7, with 8 positions matching TRBD2. The V gene's germline CDR1 is ENHRY and CDR2 SYGVKD. CDR3 size: 14 residues. V shed 11 bases and J 4 bases; nucleotides not matched to a gene: 13. The CDR3, as DNA: TGTGCCCTCTTAGGGATAGCGGGGCGTTACGAGCAGTACTTC. Protein product: CALLGIAGRYEQYF.

The V and J genes are TRBV10-3 and TRBJ1-5; 10 nucleotides align to TRBD1. This CDR3 region has 13 residues. With 7 bases clipped from V and 5 bases from J, the junction kept 2 bases outside the gene matches. Germline lookup yields CDR1 ENHRY and CDR2 SYGVKD. Written as DNA, the CDR3 is TGTGCCATCACCGGGACAGGGGATCAGCCCCAGCATTTT. This translates into CAITGTGDQPQHF.

This clonotype was picked up many times. The V call is TRBV7-2, the J call TRBJ2-7; 7 nucleotides line up with TRBD1. Germline CDR1 is SGHTA and CDR2 is FQGNSA. Losses at the gene ends were 5 bases for V and 1 base for J; bases not matched to a gene: 2. The CDR3 runs to 13 residues. The CDR3 region is CASSTGASYEQYF. CDR3 in DNA: TGTGCCAGCAGCACAGGGGCGTCCTACGAGCAGTACTTC.

The chain links TRBV19 to TRBJ1-2; D may be TRBD1 (6 bases). Germline V gene lookup returns CDR1 LNHDA and CDR2 SQIVND (reference sequence). The V and J ends lost 5 bases and 10 bases respectively, with 20 bases between them. The CDR3 totals 14 residues. The CDR3 spells CASSPLGGGYDYTF. CDR3 bases: TGTGCCAGTAGTCCCCTGGGAGGGGGGTACGACTACACCTTC.